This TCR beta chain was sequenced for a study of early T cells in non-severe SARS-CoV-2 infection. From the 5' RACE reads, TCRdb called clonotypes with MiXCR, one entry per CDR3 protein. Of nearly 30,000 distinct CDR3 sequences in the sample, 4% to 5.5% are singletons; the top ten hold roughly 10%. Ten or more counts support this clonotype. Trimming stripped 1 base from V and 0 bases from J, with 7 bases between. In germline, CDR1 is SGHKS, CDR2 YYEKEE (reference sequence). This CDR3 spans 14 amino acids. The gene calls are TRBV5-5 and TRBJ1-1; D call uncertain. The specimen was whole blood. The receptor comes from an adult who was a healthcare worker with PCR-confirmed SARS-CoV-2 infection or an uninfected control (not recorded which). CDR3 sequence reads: CASSLPGMNTEAFF. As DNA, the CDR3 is TGTGCCAGCAGCTTGCCGGGAATGAACACTGAAGCTTTCTTT.